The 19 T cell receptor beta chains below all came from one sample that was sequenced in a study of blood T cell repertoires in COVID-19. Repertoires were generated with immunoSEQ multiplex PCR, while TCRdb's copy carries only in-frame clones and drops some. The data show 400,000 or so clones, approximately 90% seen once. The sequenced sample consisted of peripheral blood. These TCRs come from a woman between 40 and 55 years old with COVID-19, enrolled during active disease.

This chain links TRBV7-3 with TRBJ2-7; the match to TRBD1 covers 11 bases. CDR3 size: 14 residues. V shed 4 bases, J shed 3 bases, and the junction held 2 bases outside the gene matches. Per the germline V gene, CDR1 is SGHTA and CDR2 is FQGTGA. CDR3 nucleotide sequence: TGTGCCAGCAGCTCCGGGACAGGGGGCTACGAGCAGTACTTC. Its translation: CASSSGTGGYEQYF.

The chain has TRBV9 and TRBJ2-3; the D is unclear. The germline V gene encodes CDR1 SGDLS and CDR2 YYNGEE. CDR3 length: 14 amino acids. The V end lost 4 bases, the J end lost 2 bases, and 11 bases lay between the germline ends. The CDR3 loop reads CASSIDSYTDTQYF. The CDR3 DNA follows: TGTGCCAGCAGCATAGATAGTTACACAGATACGCAGTATTTT.

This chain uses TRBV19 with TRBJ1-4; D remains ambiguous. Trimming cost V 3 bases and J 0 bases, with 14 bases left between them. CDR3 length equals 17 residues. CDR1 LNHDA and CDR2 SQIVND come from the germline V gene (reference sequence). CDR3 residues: CASSIWSGSSTNEKLFF. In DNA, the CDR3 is TGTGCCAGTAGTATCTGGAGTGGGAGTTCAACTAATGAAAAACTGTTTTTT.

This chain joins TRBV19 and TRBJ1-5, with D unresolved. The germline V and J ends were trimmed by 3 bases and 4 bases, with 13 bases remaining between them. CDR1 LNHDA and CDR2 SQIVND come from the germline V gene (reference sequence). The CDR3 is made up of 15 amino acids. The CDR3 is CASSITRPLNQPQHF. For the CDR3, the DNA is TGTGCCAGTAGTATTACACGGCCACTAAATCAGCCCCAGCATTTT.

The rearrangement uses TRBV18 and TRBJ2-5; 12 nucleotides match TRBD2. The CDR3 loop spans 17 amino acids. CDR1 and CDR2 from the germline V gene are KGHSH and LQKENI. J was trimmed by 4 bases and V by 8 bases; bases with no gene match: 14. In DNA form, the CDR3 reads TGTGCCAGCGCCCCGCAGCCGCTAGCGGGAGGGCCAGAGACCCAGTACTTC. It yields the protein CASAPQPLAGGPETQYF.

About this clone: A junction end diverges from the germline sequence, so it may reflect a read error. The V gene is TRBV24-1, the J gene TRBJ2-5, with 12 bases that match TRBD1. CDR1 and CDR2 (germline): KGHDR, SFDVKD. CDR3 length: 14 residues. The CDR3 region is CATSEIGTGGVTHF. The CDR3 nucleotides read TGTGCCACCAGTGAGATCGGGACAGGGGGCGTTACGCACTTC.

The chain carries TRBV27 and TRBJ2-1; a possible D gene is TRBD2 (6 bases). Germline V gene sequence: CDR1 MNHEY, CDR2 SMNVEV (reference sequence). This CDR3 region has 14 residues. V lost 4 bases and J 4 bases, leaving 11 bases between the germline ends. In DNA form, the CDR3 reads TGTGCCAGCAGTTCCGGCGGGACTTACAATGAGCAGTTCTTC. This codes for CASSSGGTYNEQFF.

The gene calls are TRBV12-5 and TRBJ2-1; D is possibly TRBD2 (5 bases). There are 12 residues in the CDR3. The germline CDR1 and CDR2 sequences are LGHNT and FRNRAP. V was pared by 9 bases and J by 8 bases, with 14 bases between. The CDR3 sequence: CASGMSGDEQFF. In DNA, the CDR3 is TGTGCTAGCGGGATGAGTGGCGATGAGCAGTTCTTC.

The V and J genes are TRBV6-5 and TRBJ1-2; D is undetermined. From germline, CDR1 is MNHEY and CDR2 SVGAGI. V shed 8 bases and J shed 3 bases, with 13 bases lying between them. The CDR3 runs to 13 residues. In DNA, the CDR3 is TGTGCCAGCGGGCAGACCGCAGACTATGGCTACACCTTC. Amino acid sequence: CASGQTADYGYTF.

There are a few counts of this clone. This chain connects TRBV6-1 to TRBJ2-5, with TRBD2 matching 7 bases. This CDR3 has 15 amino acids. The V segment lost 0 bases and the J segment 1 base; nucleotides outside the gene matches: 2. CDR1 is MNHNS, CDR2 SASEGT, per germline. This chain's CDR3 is CASSEASGGQETQYF. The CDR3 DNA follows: TGTGCCAGCAGTGAAGCGTCGGGGGGCCAAGAGACCCAGTACTTC.

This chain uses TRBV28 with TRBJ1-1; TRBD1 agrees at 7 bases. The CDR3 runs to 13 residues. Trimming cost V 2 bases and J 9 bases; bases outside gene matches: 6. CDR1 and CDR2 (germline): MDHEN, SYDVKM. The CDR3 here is CASSLGTAFQAFF. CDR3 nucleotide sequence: TGTGCCAGCAGTTTAGGGACAGCCTTTCAAGCTTTCTTT.

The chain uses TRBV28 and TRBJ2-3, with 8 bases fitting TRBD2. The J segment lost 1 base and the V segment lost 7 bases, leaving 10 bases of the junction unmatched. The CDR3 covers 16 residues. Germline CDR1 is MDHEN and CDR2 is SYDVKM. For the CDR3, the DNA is TGTGCCAGCACCGTCGGGGGGGTGCGAGGCACAGATACGCAGTATTTT. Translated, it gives CASTVGGVRGTDTQYF.

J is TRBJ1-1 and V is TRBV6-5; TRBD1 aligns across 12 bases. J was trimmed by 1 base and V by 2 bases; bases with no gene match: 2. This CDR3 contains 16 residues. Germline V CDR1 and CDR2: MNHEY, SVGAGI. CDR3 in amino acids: CASSYGTGGQNTEAFF. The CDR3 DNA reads TGTGCCAGCAGTTACGGGACAGGGGGCCAGAACACTGAAGCTTTCTTT.

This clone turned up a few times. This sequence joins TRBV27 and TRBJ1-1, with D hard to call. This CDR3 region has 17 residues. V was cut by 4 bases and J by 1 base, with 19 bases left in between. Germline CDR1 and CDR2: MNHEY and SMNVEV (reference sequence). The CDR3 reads CASSSRSGLPPNTEAFF. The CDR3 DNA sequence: TGTGCCAGCAGTTCGAGATCGGGATTACCCCCGAACACTGAAGCTTTCTTT.

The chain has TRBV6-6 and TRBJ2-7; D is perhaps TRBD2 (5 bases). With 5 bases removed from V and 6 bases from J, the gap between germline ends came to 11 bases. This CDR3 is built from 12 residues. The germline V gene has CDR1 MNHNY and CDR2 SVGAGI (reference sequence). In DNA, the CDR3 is TGTGCCAGCAGTCCGCCGGGGAGCGAGCAGTACTTC. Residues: CASSPPGSEQYF.

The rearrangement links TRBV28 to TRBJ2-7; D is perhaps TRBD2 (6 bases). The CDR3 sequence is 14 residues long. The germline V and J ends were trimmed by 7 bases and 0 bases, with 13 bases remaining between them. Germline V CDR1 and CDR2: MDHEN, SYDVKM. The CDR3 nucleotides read TGTGCCAGCACTGAGCGGGTAAGCTCCTACGAGCAGTACTTC. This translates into CASTERVSSYEQYF.

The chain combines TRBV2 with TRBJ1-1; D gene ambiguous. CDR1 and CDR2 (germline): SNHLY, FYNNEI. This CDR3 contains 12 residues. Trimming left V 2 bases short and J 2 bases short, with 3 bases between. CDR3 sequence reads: CASSESNTEAFF. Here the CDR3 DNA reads TGTGCCAGCAGTGAATCAAACACTGAAGCTTTCTTT.

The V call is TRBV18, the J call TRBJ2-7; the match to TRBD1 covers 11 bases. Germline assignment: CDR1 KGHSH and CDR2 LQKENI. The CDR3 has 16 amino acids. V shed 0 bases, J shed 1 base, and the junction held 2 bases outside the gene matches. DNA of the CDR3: TGTGCCAGCTCACCACCGGGACAGGGGGGTTCCTACGAGCAGTACTTC. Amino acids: CASSPPGQGGSYEQYF.

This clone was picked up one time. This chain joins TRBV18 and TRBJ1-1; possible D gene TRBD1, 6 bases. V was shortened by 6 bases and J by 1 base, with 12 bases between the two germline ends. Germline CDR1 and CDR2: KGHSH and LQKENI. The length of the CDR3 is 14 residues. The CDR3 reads CASSLTGENTEAFF. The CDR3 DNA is TGTGCCAGCTCCCTGACAGGCGAGAACACTGAAGCTTTCTTT.